This TCR beta chain was documented in a study of blood T cells in healthy people across ages. A second PCR, run for roughly 6 to 11 cycles, used a sample-barcoded 5' primer plus a J-beta primer mix. In TCRdb, the 5' RACE reads were re-called with MiXCR into one record per CDR3 protein. The sample records fewer than 1,200,000 distinct CDR3 sequences, around 25% being singletons. The germline CDR1 and CDR2 sequences are SEHNR and FQNEAQ (reference sequence). CDR3 size: 17 residues. Every donor gave approximately 10 milliliters of peripheral blood. These records were also assigned to another study, of T cells of mothers and their children.

V usage is TRBV7-9 and J usage is TRBJ2-5; 7 positions match TRBD1. The assigned J gene may be wrong: the sequence end matches TRBJ2-7 better. The sample comprised blood. The TCR comes from a girl aged 2-10 years in good health. CDR3 sequence reads: CASSLEVAGGPTYEQYF. CDR3 DNA sequence: TGTGCCAGCAGCTTAGAGGTGGCAGGGGGACCAACCTACGAGCAGTACTTC.